The sequence of this T cell receptor (beta chain) was determined in a study of cytomegalovirus exposure and HLA in healthy donors. There were likely unrecorded immune exposures, though donors were nominally healthy when sampled. CDR1 is MDHEN, CDR2 SYDVKM, per germline. The length of the CDR3 is 15 residues. V trimming: 4 bases; J trimming: 2 bases; junction bases outside the gene matches: 6. In the case of this clone: Its specificity is not known. The sample contains more than one DNA sequence encoding this CDR3.

The PCR employed 60 Vbeta primers together with 13 Jbeta primers. Method: immunoSEQ multiplex PCR; TCRdb's copy keeps in-frame clones and lacks some. The table lists under 150,000 clones, over 60% of them singletons. Notes on the study in general: Some V segments (TRBV6-2 and TRBV6-3 among them) were excluded as indistinguishable. TCR beta sequences reportedly predicted the HLA-A and HLA-B alleles of most subjects accurately.

The sample taken for sequencing was PBMCs. V gene TRBV28 combines with J gene TRBJ2-5; 8 nucleotides agree with TRBD1. This TCR was recovered from a man in his forties or fifties in good health and CMV-seronegative. In nucleotides, the CDR3 is TGTGCCAGCAGTTCGCGACAGGGGACACAAGAGACCCAGTACTTC. It codes for CASSSRQGTQETQYF.